These 22 T cell receptor beta chains share one sample of origin, sequenced in a study of T-cell memory formation after mild COVID-19 (dated by TCRdb to the early 2020s). To prepare the library, 5' RACE was applied. For sequencing, an Illumina NovaSeq 6000 was employed. TCRdb itself trimmed the public reads at Q25 with fastp, ran MiXCR and retained productive beta chains. All rows with the same CDR3 protein become a single entry with the most common DNA and genes. The sample table lists approximately 390,000 distinct CDR3 sequences, roughly 15% of them with a count of one. The ten largest clones take up around a fifth of the sample. Specimen: PBMCs or a T cell subset sorted from them (not recorded which). The receptors were gathered from a man between 18 and 29 years old who had mild COVID-19 (a few samples of this study predate the infection). The sample titles of this study are shuffled in the database, so cell type and time point are left out; the donor was told from shared clones.

This chain connects TRBV28 to TRBJ2-1; a possible D gene is TRBD2 (6 bases). From germline, CDR1 is MDHEN and CDR2 SYDVKM. Trimming cost V 3 bases and J 9 bases, with 18 bases left between them. The length of the CDR3 is 15 residues. This CDR3 reads CASSLPSVSRGEQFF. The CDR3 nucleotides are TGTGCCAGCAGTTTGCCTAGCGTCTCCAGAGGTGAGCAGTTCTTC.

This clonotype was seen a handful of times. The chain is built from TRBV4-3 and TRBJ1-2; maybe TRBD1 (6 bases). The CDR3 spans 15 residues. The germline gives CDR1 LGHNA, CDR2 YSLEER. V was shortened by 1 base and J by 2 bases, with 11 bases between the two germline ends. The CDR3 bases are TGCGCCAGCAGCCAAGCCAGGACAGCGAACTATGGCTACACCTTC. Amino acid sequence: CASSQARTANYGYTF.

In its sample, this clonotype was seen a few times. CDR3 bases: TGTGCCAGCAGCTTATGGGGGAAAAATAAAGATACGCAGTATTTT. Its protein is CASSLWGKNKDTQYF. The chain combines TRBV7-6 with TRBJ2-3; tentatively, D is TRBD1 or TRBD2 (5 bases each). Germline V gene lookup returns CDR1 SGHVS and CDR2 FNYEAQ. The V gene lost 2 bases and the J gene lost 5 bases, with 14 bases spanning the gap. This CDR3 is 15 amino acids long.

This clonotype was picked up a small number of times. No DNA is shown, since the ends of the CDR3 on it are uncertain; the CDR3 is the one TCRdb lists. The J gene is TRBJ2-2, the V gene TRBV27; the table's D call, TRBD2, was not checked against the DNA. The CDR3 is 18 residues long, ends included. The V gene's germline CDR1 is MNHEY and CDR2 SMNVEV (reference sequence). The CDR3 is CTSSSRTSGGLTPGSCFF.

There are a few counts of this clonotype. The chain recombines TRBV20-1 with TRBJ1-6, with 7 bases lining up with TRBD1. This CDR3 is built from 11 residues. Germline trimming cut 6 bases from V and 8 bases from J; bases unmatched to any gene: 1. Germline V gene lookup returns CDR1 DFQATT and CDR2 SNEGSKA (reference sequence). CDR3 bases: TGCAGTGCCGGGACAGATTCACCCCTCCACTTT. The encoded protein is CSAGTDSPLHF.

The chain employs TRBV6-2 or TRBV6-3 and TRBJ2-7; 7 bases are a match to TRBD1. The V gene's germline CDR1 is MNHEY and CDR2 SVGEGT. CDR3 length: 15 residues. V lost 6 bases and J lost 0; bases outside the gene matches: 8. In nucleotides, the CDR3 is TGTGCCAGCAGGCCTCCGGACAGGCCCTCCTACGAGCAGTACGTC. The encoded protein is CASRPPDRPSYEQYV.

Only a few counts were recorded for this clonotype. The genes are TRBV18 and TRBJ2-7, with 8 bases matching TRBD2. This CDR3 spans 18 amino acids. V lost 0 bases, J lost 0 bases, and 10 bases stayed unmatched. The germline V gene has CDR1 KGHSH and CDR2 LQKENI. The CDR3 loop is CASSPPNWAGGSSYEQYF. The CDR3 nucleotides read TGTGCCAGCTCACCACCGAATTGGGCGGGGGGAAGCTCCTACGAGCAGTACTTC.

In DNA form, the CDR3 reads TGTGCCAGCAGCCAAGGCGAGCGGGGGGGCGACGAGCAGTACTTC. It specifies CASSQGERGGDEQYF. The chain employs TRBV4-2 and TRBJ2-7; 10 positions agree with TRBD2. The CDR3 totals 15 residues. V trimming: 1 base; J trimming: 5 bases; junction bases outside the gene matches: 5. Germline assignment: CDR1 LGHNA and CDR2 YNFKEQ.

This clonotype has a handful of counts. The V call is TRBV7-9, the J call TRBJ1-6; D unresolved. Deletions cut 0 bases from V and 9 bases from J, with 12 bases between. The germline CDR1 and CDR2 sequences are SEHNR and FQNEAQ (reference sequence). This CDR3 contains 15 residues. The CDR3 DNA reads as TGTGCCAGCAGCTTAGCTGGGTCCCTAGCTTCACCCCTCCACTTT. Its translation: CASSLAGSLASPLHF.

This sequence joins TRBV12-3 or TRBV12-4 and TRBJ2-3; 16 bases fit TRBD2. The CDR3 extends over 15 amino acids. V lost 6 bases and J lost 6; bases outside the gene matches: 3. CDR3 region: CASRGLAGGTDTQYF. The CDR3 DNA reads TGTGCCAGCAGGGGACTAGCGGGGGGGACTGATACGCAGTATTTT.

This clonotype was detected a few times. The chain couples TRBV7-2 to TRBJ2-3, with D unclear. The germline gives CDR1 SGHTA, CDR2 FQGNSA. V was shortened by 3 bases and J by 1 base, with 8 bases between the two germline ends. The CDR3 spans 14 residues. The CDR3 sequence: CASSFGLGTDTQYF. The CDR3 nucleotides are TGTGCCAGCAGCTTCGGCCTAGGCACAGATACGCAGTATTTT.

This clonotype was recorded at least ten times. The genes are TRBV20-1 and TRBJ1-5; D ambiguous. Trimming left V 1 base short and J 4 bases short, with 2 bases between. Looked up from germline, CDR1 is DFQATT and CDR2 is SNEGSKA (reference sequence). The CDR3 contains 11 residues. The CDR3 region is CSARGNQPQHF. CDR3 coding DNA: TGCAGTGCTAGAGGGAATCAGCCCCAGCATTTT.

The chain employs TRBV12-3 or TRBV12-4 and TRBJ2-5, with 9 bases matching TRBD1. This CDR3 spans 16 amino acids. The J segment lost 1 base and the V segment lost 3 bases, leaving 6 bases of the junction unmatched. The CDR3 bases are TGTGCCAGCAGTTTTTCGACAGGGGGATTCCAAGAGACCCAGTACTTC. It yields the protein CASSFSTGGFQETQYF.

This rearrangement joins TRBV6-5 to TRBJ2-1; D is possibly TRBD1 (5 bases). The CDR3 runs 16 residues. Germline V gene data show CDR1 as MNHEY and CDR2 as SVGAGI. Trimming removed 0 bases at V and 6 bases at J, with 15 bases between. For the CDR3, the DNA is TGTGCCAGCAGTTACTCTATAGGGGCGACCCTCAATGAGCAGTTCTTC. This codes for CASSYSIGATLNEQFF.

This clonotype has a handful of counts. This chain connects TRBV12-3 or TRBV12-4 to TRBJ2-3; 7 nucleotides align to TRBD1. This CDR3 contains 15 residues. V lost 5 bases, J lost 0 bases, and 5 bases stayed unmatched. In DNA, the CDR3 is TGTGCCAGCAGTCCTACAGGGGTTAGCACAGATACGCAGTATTTT. This gives the protein CASSPTGVSTDTQYF.

This clonotype was counted a few times. J is TRBJ1-1 and V is TRBV5-1, with D unresolved. V gave up 3 bases and J gave up 3 bases, with 9 bases separating them. Per the germline V gene, CDR1 is SGHRS and CDR2 is YFSETQ. This CDR3 comprises 13 residues. The CDR3 DNA reads TGCGCCAGCAGCTCCCGACAAGACACTGAAGCTTTCTTT. It specifies CASSSRQDTEAFF.

The rearrangement links TRBV5-1 to TRBJ2-2, with D possibly matching TRBD2 (5 bases). Germline CDR1 reads SGHRS; CDR2 reads YFSETQ. The CDR3 has 14 amino acids. Trimming removed 6 bases from V and 0 bases from J, with 9 bases in between. The CDR3 here is CASTEAANTGELFF. DNA of the CDR3: TGCGCCAGCACGGAGGCGGCGAACACCGGGGAGCTGTTTTTT.

The rearrangement joins TRBV20-1 to TRBJ1-1, with TRBD1 matching over 8 bases. The germline V gene encodes CDR1 DFQATT and CDR2 SNEGSKA (reference sequence). V was pared by 6 bases and J by 1 base, with 4 bases of the junction left unmatched. The CDR3 consists of 13 residues. The CDR3 reads CSAKDRGNTEAFF. CDR3 in DNA: TGCAGTGCCAAAGACAGGGGGAACACTGAAGCTTTCTTT.

A few counts support this clonotype. The chain combines TRBV7-9 with TRBJ1-1, with a weak D call TRBD1 (5 bases). The V end was cut by 8 bases, the J end by 6 bases, with 16 bases between. The length of the CDR3 is 13 residues. Germline lookup yields CDR1 SEHNR and CDR2 FQNEAQ (reference sequence). This CDR3 is CASWDLNTAEAFF. CDR3 coding DNA: TGTGCCAGCTGGGACTTAAACACTGCTGAAGCTTTCTTT.

This clonotype came up a few times. The rearrangement joins TRBV7-2 to TRBJ2-7, with 7 bases aligning to TRBD2. The CDR3 is 14 amino acids. Unmatched junction bases numbered 7, after V lost 5 bases and J lost 3 bases. CDR1 and CDR2 from the germline V gene are SGHTA and FQGNSA. As DNA, the CDR3 is TGTGCCAGCAGCCCCACGGGCGGGGGCTACGAGCAGTACTTC. Its protein product is CASSPTGGGYEQYF.

V gene TRBV20-1 combines with J gene TRBJ2-1; the D gene is possibly TRBD2 (7 bases). CDR1 and CDR2 from the germline V gene are DFQATT and SNEGSKA (reference sequence). V lost 8 bases and J lost 3, with 20 bases in between. The CDR3 length is 15 residues. CDR3 sequence: CSPTPPGGLYNEQFF. In nucleotides, the CDR3 is TGCAGTCCGACTCCTCCGGGGGGCCTCTACAATGAGCAGTTCTTC.

This clonotype was seen more than once but under ten times. The V call is TRBV13, the J call TRBJ2-7; 13 bases agree with TRBD2. This CDR3 has 14 amino acids. Germline loops: CDR1 PRHDT, CDR2 FYEKMQ (reference sequence). V gave up 5 bases and J gave up 12 bases; unmatched junction bases: 10. The CDR3 reads CASSPGTSGARWYV. The CDR3 region has the DNA TGTGCCAGCAGCCCCGGGACTAGCGGGGCGCGATGGTACGTC.